Listed below are T cell receptor beta chains from one sample, sequenced in a study. TCRdb redid the calling of the 5' RACE reads with MiXCR, one entry per CDR3 protein. The sample comprises roughly 38,000 distinct CDR3 sequences, about 19% of which are singletons, and approximately 3% rests with the top ten. The source material was naive CD4+ T cells sorted from a lymph node. These receptors were collected from a female donor with breast cancer. CDR3s include the opening cysteine and the closing phenylalanine or tryptophan. D genes are given only for firm matches. Clone size is not always given. Where it is, it says once, few, many or a class for expanded clones.

TRBJ2-3,TRBD2,many,TRBV5-6,CASSLGTSSFTQYF,TGTGCCAGCAGCTTGGGGACTAGTAGCTTTACGCAGTATTTT
TRBJ2-5,-,-,TRBV21-1,CASSKGQVQETQYF,TGTGCCAGCAGCAAAGGACAGGTCCAAGAGACCCAGTACTTC
TRBJ2-7,TRBD2,few,TRBV20-1,CSARVHWEGSYEQYF,TGCAGTGCTAGAGTGCATTGGGAGGGGTCCTACGAGCAGTACTTC
TRBJ1-4,-,many,TRBV6-6,CASSLSPQGLFF,TGTGCCAGCAGTTTGTCTCCCCAGGGACTGTTTTTT
TRBJ2-7,-,many,TRBV6-5,CASSYYWGRGGSYEQYF,TGTGCCAGCAGTTATTATTGGGGTCGAGGCGGATCCTACGAGCAGTACTTC
TRBJ2-7,TRBD1,-,TRBV5-5,CASSPRQGNYEQYF,TGTGCCAGCAGCCCCCGACAGGGAAACTACGAGCAGTACTTC
TRBJ2-1,-,-,TRBV29-1,CSALPHRLDGEQFF,TGCAGCGCCCTCCCCCACCGACTAGATGGTGAGCAGTTCTTC
TRBJ2-1,-,-,TRBV29-1,CSAALLARTGEQFF,TGCAGCGCCGCACTGCTAGCGAGAACGGGTGAGCAGTTCTTC
TRBJ2-7,-,-,TRBV5-1,CASSVTGLPSYEQYF,TGCGCCAGCAGCGTAACAGGCCTACCTTCCTACGAGCAGTACTTC
TRBJ2-1,TRBD2,-,TRBV24-1,CATSGILAGGSEQFF,TGTGCCACCAGTGGAATACTAGCGGGAGGGAGTGAGCAGTTCTTC
TRBJ2-3,-,few,TRBV7-2,CASSLAGAGTDTQYF,TGTGCCAGCAGCTTAGCAGGGGCCGGCACAGACACGCAGTATTTT
TRBJ2-7,TRBD2,many,TRBV6-2/TRBV6-3,CASSTKAGGSYEQYF,TGTGCCAGCAGTACTAAAGCGGGGGGCTCCTACGAGCAGTACTTC
TRBJ2-1,-,few,TRBV7-9,CASSVLERSSYNEQFF,TGTGCCAGCAGCGTTCTCGAGCGGAGCTCCTACAATGAGCAGTTCTTC
TRBJ1-1,-,-,TRBV18,CASAGGPVNAFF,TGTGCCAGCGCCGGTGGGCCCGTGAATGCTTTCTTT
TRBJ1-5,-,once,TRBV6-1,CASSEGTRRQPQHF,TGTGCCAGCAGTGAAGGGACTCGTCGGCAGCCCCAGCATTTT
TRBJ1-5,-,-,TRBV7-9,CASSLAGTSNQPQHF,TGTGCCAGCAGCTTAGCGGGCACGAGCAATCAGCCCCAGCATTTT
TRBJ1-5,-,-,TRBV12-3/TRBV12-4,CASSFGGAGATQPQHF,TGTGCCAGCAGTTTCGGCGGGGCGGGTGCGACTCAGCCCCAGCATTTT
TRBJ1-2,-,few,TRBV20-1,CSARARFEQGVLNYGYTF,TGCAGTGCTAGAGCCCGGTTTGAACAAGGGGTCCTTAACTATGGCTACACCTTC
TRBJ2-5,TRBD1,few,TRBV4-1,CASSQQMGQQETQYF,TGCGCCAGCAGCCAACAGATGGGACAGCAAGAGACCCAGTACTTC
TRBJ2-1,-,many,TRBV29-1,CSVEEWSSGDEQFF,TGCAGCGTTGAGGAGTGGTCCTCGGGGGATGAGCAGTTCTTC
TRBJ1-1,-,-,TRBV7-6,CASSPGTSQVNTEALF,TGTGCCAGCAGCCCGGGGACGAGCCAAGTGAACACTGAAGCTCTCTTT
TRBJ1-2,-,many,TRBV7-2,CASVPKGAYGYTF,TGTGCCAGTGTTCCTAAAGGGGCCTATGGCTACACCTTC
TRBJ2-5,-,many,TRBV29-1,CSVEEGGETQYF,TGCAGCGTTGAAGAGGGAGGTGAGACCCAGTACTTC
TRBJ1-1,-,-,TRBV7-2,CASSPHREAFF,TGTGCCAGCAGCCCCCACCGGGAAGCTTTCTTT
TRBJ2-2,-,-,TRBV4-1,CASSQGTSQTGELFF,TGCGCCAGCAGCCAAGGAACCAGTCAAACCGGGGAGCTGTTTTTT
TRBJ2-7,TRBD1,-,TRBV6-6,CASGGQRTYEQYF,TGTGCCAGCGGGGGACAGAGGACCTACGAGCAGTACTTC
TRBJ1-2,-,-,TRBV5-1,CASSPAGVNYGYTF,TGCGCCAGCAGCCCAGCAGGGGTTAACTATGGCTACACCTTC
TRBJ2-1,-,-,TRBV5-1,CASSLKEHYNEQFF,TGCGCCAGCAGCTTGAAGGAACACTACAATGAGCAGTTCTTC
TRBJ2-1,-,medium-sized,TRBV7-2,CASSSYINNEQFF,TGTGCCAGCAGCTCGTATATTAACAATGAGCAGTTCTTC
TRBJ2-5,TRBD2,few,TRBV7-2,CASSLGLAETQYF,TGTGCCAGCAGCTTAGGACTAGCGGAGACCCAGTACTTC
TRBJ2-3,-,few,TRBV7-2,CASSARTPTRADTQYF,TGTGCCAGCAGCGCCAGGACCCCCACCCGGGCAGATACGCAGTATTTT
TRBJ2-5,TRBD1,-,TRBV5-1,CASQMTGQETQYF,TGCGCCAGCCAGATGACAGGGCAAGAGACCCAGTACTTC
TRBJ2-5,-,medium-sized,TRBV7-9,CASSLGQVQETQYF,TGTGCCAGCAGCTTAGGGCAGGTCCAAGAGACCCAGTACTTC
TRBJ1-1,-,-,TRBV10-3,CAISAGRNTEAFF,TGTGCCATCAGTGCTGGCCGCAACACTGAAGCTTTCTTT
TRBJ1-5,-,few,TRBV3-2,CASSQQEGNGGYSNQPQHF,TGTGCCAGCAGCCAACAAGAAGGGAACGGCGGGTATAGCAATCAGCCCCAGCATTTT
TRBJ2-7,-,-,TRBV5-1,CASSLASTGSEQYF,TGCGCCAGCAGCTTGGCTAGTACCGGGAGCGAGCAGTACTTC
TRBJ1-4,TRBD1,-,TRBV3-1,CASSQDNRGEKLFF,TGTGCCAGCAGCCAAGACAACAGGGGGGAAAAACTGTTTTTT